The 21 T cell receptor beta chains in this list originate from one sample, sequenced in a study of OX40 agonist ivuxolimab in advanced cancers. The data were produced by immunoSEQ multiplex PCR, yet TCRdb's version contains in-frame clones alone and is incomplete. This sample has tens of thousands of clones, with nearly 90% found just once. The material sequenced was CD4+ or CD8+ T cells sorted from blood, taken in a trial of the OX40 agonist ivuxolimab. These receptors all come from an adult with an advanced solid tumor such as melanoma, head and neck, liver or kidney cancer.

The V gene is TRBV4-1, the J gene TRBJ1-1; D gene ambiguous. Germline values: CDR1 MGHRA, CDR2 YSYEKL. The CDR3 is made up of 13 amino acids. The ends were cut back, 1 base at V and 1 base at J, with 4 bases in the middle. The CDR3, as DNA: TGCGCCAGCAGCCAAGGCAGGAACACTGAAGCTTTCTTT. This gives the protein CASSQGRNTEAFF.

The chain employs TRBV6-6 and TRBJ2-2; D remains ambiguous. Trimming pared 2 bases from V and 7 bases from J, leaving 2 bases between. This CDR3 spans 11 amino acids. The V gene's germline CDR1 is MNHNY and CDR2 SVGAGI (reference sequence). The CDR3 DNA sequence: TGTGCCAGCAGTTACGGCGGGGAGCTGTTTTTT. This translates into CASSYGGELFF.

The chain joins TRBV9 to TRBJ2-2; the D is unclear. V lost 0 bases to trimming and J lost 7 bases, with 7 bases between them. In germline, CDR1 is SGDLS, CDR2 YYNGEE. This CDR3 comprises 13 residues. Written as DNA, the CDR3 is TGTGCCAGCAGCGTAGCTGGGAACGGGGAGCTGTTTTTT. Encoded protein: CASSVAGNGELFF. Looking up the rest from reference TRBV9 and TRBJ2-2 gives the full variable domain: DSGVTQTPKHLITATGQRVTLRCSPRSGDLSVYWYQQSLDQGLQFLIQYYNGEERAKGNILERFSAQQFPDLHSELNLSSLELGDSALYFCASSVAGNGELFFGEGSRLTVL.

The chain uses TRBV4-1 and TRBJ2-7; possibly TRBD2 for D (6 bases). The germline V and J ends were trimmed by 2 bases and 0 bases, with 8 bases remaining between them. Germline lookup yields CDR1 MGHRA and CDR2 YSYEKL. This CDR3 contains 14 residues. The CDR3 loop reads CASSQSGFSYEQYF. CDR3 bases: TGCGCCAGCAGCCAAAGCGGGTTCTCCTACGAGCAGTACTTC.

The gene calls are TRBV27 and TRBJ2-7, with D hard to call. Trimming shortened V by 8 bases and J by 3 bases, and 11 bases separated the two germline ends. Germline values: CDR1 MNHEY, CDR2 SMNVEV (reference sequence). CDR3 length: 12 amino acids. The CDR3 DNA follows: TGTGCCAGCCTATCCGGAAGCTACGAGCAGTACGTC. Its protein is CASLSGSYEQYV.

The CDR3 region has the DNA TGCGCCAGCAGAAGAGTTTTGGGGGCCAACGTCCTGACTTTC. Translation: CASRRVLGANVLTF. The V gene is TRBV4-3, the J gene TRBJ2-6; no reliable D call. The CDR3 covers 14 residues. Germline V gene sequence: CDR1 LGHNA, CDR2 YSLEER. Trimming shortened V by 6 bases and J by 4 bases, and 10 bases separated the two germline ends.

The rearrangement uses TRBV11-2 and TRBJ2-1; D is unclear. The germline V gene has CDR1 SGHAT and CDR2 FQNNGV. Trimming pared 5 bases from V and 10 bases from J, leaving 24 bases between. The CDR3 length is 16 residues. The DNA for the CDR3 is TGTGCCAGCAGCCCCGGAGCAGCAAGTCTCGATTGGGAGCAGTTCTTC. Amino acids: CASSPGAASLDWEQFF. Filled out from reference TRBV11-2 and TRBJ2-1, the complete variable domain reads EAGVAQSPRYKIIEKRQSVAFWCNPISGHATLYWYQQILGQGPKLLIQFQNNGVVDDSQLPKDRFSAERLKGVDSTLKIQPAKLEDSAVYLCASSPGAASLDWEQFFGPGTRLTVL.

The CDR3 is CASSPSDRVNYGYTF. DNA of the CDR3: TGTGCCAGCAGTCCCAGTGACAGGGTCAACTATGGCTACACCTTC. The chain uses TRBV28 and TRBJ1-2; 7 positions agree with TRBD1. Trimming at V came to 5 bases and at J to 2 bases, leaving 8 bases not matched to a gene. Germline lookup yields CDR1 MDHEN and CDR2 SYDVKM. The CDR3 loop spans 15 amino acids.

Note on this clone: A read error may produce the germline difference seen at one junction end. V usage is TRBV11-3 and J usage is TRBJ2-1, with D tentatively TRBD2 (7 bases). CDR3 size: 15 residues. From germline, CDR1 is SGHNT and CDR2 YENEEA. CDR3 nucleotide sequence: TGTGCCAGCAGCCAGCGCGGGGGCCGCGGGAATGAGCAGCTCTTC. Protein product: CASSQRGGRGNEQLF.

V and J are TRBV5-1 and TRBJ2-1; D gene ambiguous. The CDR3 runs 13 residues. Germline CDR1 and CDR2: SGHRS and YFSETQ. V was trimmed by 0 bases and J by 6 bases, leaving 7 bases between them. The CDR3 DNA is TGCGCCAGCAGCTTGGCGGGCGGCAATGAGCAGTTCTTC. Its protein is CASSLAGGNEQFF.

Only a few counts were recorded for this clone. The CDR3 region is CASSYGGEKLFF. In DNA, the CDR3 is TGTGCCAGCAGTTACGGGGGTGAAAAACTGTTTTTT. The chain has TRBV6-6 and TRBJ1-4, with D perhaps TRBD1 (5 bases). V was pared by 2 bases and J by 7 bases, with 5 bases between. The CDR3 has 12 amino acids. Germline V gives CDR1 MNHNY, CDR2 SVGAGI (reference sequence).

This sequence joins TRBV19 and TRBJ2-1, with a weak D call TRBD1 (6 bases). There are 14 residues in the CDR3. Germline V gene lookup returns CDR1 LNHDA and CDR2 SQIVND (reference sequence). The V end was cut by 8 bases, the J end by 4 bases, with 15 bases between. This CDR3 is CASDDGQIYNEQFF. CDR3 bases: TGTGCCAGTGATGATGGACAGATATACAATGAGCAGTTCTTC.

The sample holds a few counts of this clone. V usage is TRBV21-1 and J usage is TRBJ1-6. TRBV21-1 is a documented pseudogene. The CDR3 sequence is 17 residues long. The CDR3 is CASSLRRTSSYNSPLHF. Written as DNA, the CDR3 is TGTGCCAGCAGCCTTCGCCGGACGAGCTCCTATAATTCACCCCTCCACTTT.

This chain connects TRBV7-8 to TRBJ1-3; D gene unclear. Germline lookup yields CDR1 SGHVS and CDR2 FQNEAQ. CDR3 length equals 15 residues. Trimming left V 1 base short and J 5 bases short, with 12 bases between. The CDR3 sequence: CASSLDPGRRNTIYF. The DNA for the CDR3 is TGTGCCAGCAGCTTAGACCCCGGGCGAAGAAACACCATATATTTT.

The rearrangement uses TRBV7-9 and TRBJ1-2, with D hard to call. Trimming pared 7 bases from V and 4 bases from J, leaving 7 bases between. Germline V gene lookup returns CDR1 SEHNR and CDR2 FQNEAQ (reference sequence). CDR3 length: 11 amino acids. The CDR3 loop reads CASTSSYGYTF. CDR3 DNA sequence: TGTGCCAGCACCTCAAGCTATGGCTACACCTTC. Full variable domain (remainder filled in from reference TRBV7-9 and TRBJ1-2): DTGVSQNPRHKITKRGQNVTFRCDPISEHNRLYWYRQTLGQGPEFLTYFQNEAQLEKSRLLSDRFSAERPKGSFSTLEIQRTEQGDSAMYLCASTSSYGYTFGSGTRLTVV.

V usage is TRBV18 and J usage is TRBJ2-7; possibly TRBD1 or TRBD2 for D (5 bases each). Germline loops: CDR1 KGHSH, CDR2 LQKENI. V lost 5 bases to trimming and J lost 3 bases, with 20 bases between them. This CDR3 is 16 amino acids long. CDR3 DNA: TGTGCCAGCTCAACGCGTACCGGGGCCCCCAACTACGAGCAGTACGTC. Translation gives CASSTRTGAPNYEQYV.

The chain uses TRBV11-1 and TRBJ1-5; D perhaps matches TRBD1 (5 bases). The CDR3 has 14 residues. Trimming left V 2 bases short and J 6 bases short, with 11 bases between. The germline V gene has CDR1 SGHAT and CDR2 FQDESV (reference sequence). The CDR3 nucleotides are TGTGCCAGCAGCTTACGGGGGTCTGGTCAGCCCCAGCATTTT. This translates into CASSLRGSGQPQHF.

The genes are TRBV27 and TRBJ2-3; D ambiguous. This CDR3 contains 19 residues. The ends were cut back, 7 bases at V and 0 bases at J, with 26 bases in the middle. From germline, CDR1 is MNHEY and CDR2 SMNVEV (reference sequence). The CDR3 DNA sequence: TGTGCCAGCAATTCCCTCGGGCAGGCGCCTATTACTAGCACAGATACGCAGTATTTT. Translating gives CASNSLGQAPITSTDTQYF.

The rearrangement links TRBV7-9 to TRBJ1-2; D call uncertain. The CDR3 has 14 amino acids. Germline CDR1 reads SEHNR; CDR2 reads FQNEAQ (reference sequence). The germline V and J ends were trimmed by 2 bases and 2 bases, with 9 bases remaining between them. The CDR3 DNA is TGTGCCAGCAGCTTAAGCGGAGGGAACTATGGCTACACCTTC. It specifies CASSLSGGNYGYTF.

This chain uses TRBV27 with TRBJ1-2; 9 bases match TRBD1. The CDR3 covers 13 residues. Losses at the gene ends were 0 bases for V and 13 bases for J; bases not matched to a gene: 6. Germline V lookup: CDR1 MNHEY, CDR2 SMNVEV (reference sequence). The CDR3 here is CASSLSGTGPRTF. CDR3 nucleotides: TGTGCCAGCAGTTTATCCGGGACAGGGCCTCGCACCTTC.

The V and J genes are TRBV28 and TRBJ2-7, with D perhaps given as TRBD1 or TRBD2 (5 bases each). V shed 6 bases and J shed 6 bases, with 18 bases lying between them. The CDR3 sequence is 14 residues long. CDR1 MDHEN and CDR2 SYDVKM come from the germline V gene. The CDR3 DNA follows: TGTGCCAGCAGCATAAGTGGGGCAGGGAGCGAGCAGTACTTC. This sequence encodes CASSISGAGSEQYF.